A single sample is the source of the 16 T cell receptor beta chains below, sequenced in a study of T cells in localized non-small cell lung cancer. Sequencing used immunoSEQ multiplex PCR; TCRdb keeps in-frame clones, though not all of them. The table has fewer than 75,000 clones, approximately 84% seen once; the top ten hold 1% to 1.5%. This specimen consisted of peripheral blood, obtained before any cancer treatment. The receptors stem from a female donor at least 60 years old with stage I lung adenocarcinoma.

The chain uses TRBV14 and TRBJ1-1; D ambiguous. Germline CDR1 is SGHDN and CDR2 is FVKESK. Trimming pared 0 bases from V and 4 bases from J, leaving 9 bases between. The CDR3 consists of 14 residues. The CDR3 DNA reads as TGTGCCAGCAGCCAAGATCCCGGCCGCACTGAAGCTTTCTTT. Translation: CASSQDPGRTEAFF.

The chain combines TRBV27 with TRBJ2-1, with 15 bases lining up with TRBD2. The CDR3 has 20 residues. Per the germline V gene, CDR1 is MNHEY and CDR2 is SMNVEV (reference sequence). J gave up 0 bases and V 6 bases, and 12 bases lay outside the gene matches. DNA for the CDR3: TGTGCCAGCAGCTCCCTCGGGACTAGCGGGGGGCGAAGCTCCTACAATGAGCAGTTCTTC. Translating gives CASSSLGTSGGRSSYNEQFF.

The table lists this clone with a count of one. The chain uses TRBV6-6 and TRBJ2-7; 8 bases agree with TRBD1. Trimming removed 7 bases from V and 2 bases from J; junction bases left unmatched: 7. Germline V gives CDR1 MNHNY, CDR2 SVGAGI (reference sequence). This CDR3 has 14 residues. CDR3 nucleotides: TGTGCCAGCACCTCCCCGGGACAGGCCTACGAGCAGTACTTC. Protein product: CASTSPGQAYEQYF.

J is TRBJ2-3 and V is TRBV7-6; 7 positions match TRBD2. CDR3 length: 15 residues. CDR1 and CDR2 from the germline V gene are SGHVS and FNYEAQ. J gave up 3 bases and V 0 bases, and 3 bases lay outside the gene matches. The CDR3 DNA sequence: TGTGCCAGCAGCTTAGCGCTGGGGGGGACAGATACGCAGTATTTT. This sequence encodes CASSLALGGTDTQYF.

This rearrangement joins TRBV9 to TRBJ2-7; D possibly corresponds to TRBD2 (5 bases). The CDR3 consists of 15 residues. Trimming pared 0 bases from V and 3 bases from J, leaving 13 bases between. The germline gives CDR1 SGDLS, CDR2 YYNGEE. The CDR3 sequence is CASSVGAALGYEQYF. The CDR3 DNA reads TGTGCCAGCAGCGTAGGAGCGGCGTTGGGCTACGAGCAGTACTTC.

Points on this clone: The sample holds other DNA sequences that translate to the same CDR3. The chain employs TRBV5-6 and TRBJ2-7, with 8 bases fitting TRBD1. This CDR3 has 14 residues. CDR1 is SGHDT, CDR2 YYEEEE, per germline. The trim removed 3 bases at V and 0 bases at J, leaving 2 bases unmatched. CDR3 loop: CASSWTGPSYEQYF. The DNA for the CDR3 is TGTGCCAGCAGCTGGACAGGGCCCTCCTACGAGCAGTACTTC.

V usage is TRBV18 and J usage is TRBJ1-2; D may be TRBD1 (6 bases). The V gene's germline CDR1 is KGHSH and CDR2 LQKENI. V dropped 5 bases and J dropped 6 bases, with 19 bases sitting between them. This CDR3 is 15 amino acids long. In nucleotides, the CDR3 is TGTGCCAGCTCAGAGCGTGGGGACAACCCTAATGGCTACACCTTC. This sequence encodes CASSERGDNPNGYTF.

This rearrangement joins TRBV9 to TRBJ2-1; 13 nucleotides line up with TRBD2. Trimming removed 4 bases from V and 7 bases from J; junction bases left unmatched: 11. Germline V gene sequence: CDR1 SGDLS, CDR2 YYNGEE. The CDR3 runs to 17 residues. CDR3 loop: CASSPRVEGLAGNEQFF. In nucleotides, the CDR3 is TGTGCCAGCAGCCCTAGGGTGGAGGGACTAGCGGGAAATGAGCAGTTCTTC.

This sequence joins TRBV29-1 and TRBJ2-4, with TRBD1 matching over 8 bases. With 7 bases clipped from V and 9 bases from J, the junction kept 17 bases outside the gene matches. The germline V gene encodes CDR1 SQVTM and CDR2 ANQGSEA. This CDR3 has 15 residues. As DNA, the CDR3 is TGCAGCGGATCGAGATCCGGGACAGGTGGATCCATTCAGTACTTC. This translates into CSGSRSGTGGSIQYF.

The rearrangement uses TRBV5-1 and TRBJ1-2; TRBD1 agrees at 9 bases. Trimming at V came to 2 bases and at J to 3 bases, leaving 5 bases not matched to a gene. Germline CDR1 SGHRS, CDR2 YFSETQ. The CDR3 contains 15 residues. CDR3 sequence: CASSLQGALDYGYTF. CDR3 sequence (DNA): TGCGCCAGCAGCTTACAGGGGGCCCTTGACTATGGCTACACCTTC.

V gene TRBV18 combines with J gene TRBJ1-3; tentatively, D is TRBD1 (5 bases). The CDR3 loop spans 14 amino acids. Trimming took off 3 bases at V and 0 bases at J, with 6 bases between the two ends. CDR1 and CDR2 from the germline V gene are KGHSH and LQKENI. The CDR3 loop is CASSPDNSGNTIYF. In DNA, the CDR3 is TGTGCCAGCTCACCGGACAACTCTGGAAACACCATATATTTT.

The chain is built from TRBV19 and TRBJ2-2; D is tentatively TRBD1 or TRBD2 (5 bases each). Per the germline V gene, CDR1 is LNHDA and CDR2 is SQIVND (reference sequence). The V end was cut by 3 bases, the J end by 6 bases, with 14 bases between. The CDR3 has 15 residues. This chain's CDR3 is CASSIQGDLPGELFF. The CDR3, as DNA: TGTGCCAGTAGTATCCAGGGAGACCTTCCCGGGGAGCTGTTTTTT.

The chain joins TRBV9 to TRBJ1-5; no clear D. Germline V gene sequence: CDR1 SGDLS, CDR2 YYNGEE. This CDR3 comprises 11 residues. Deletions cut 1 base from V and 13 bases from J, with 9 bases between. The CDR3: CASSVYLLQHF. Written as DNA, the CDR3 is TGTGCCAGCAGCGTATACCTTCTTCAGCATTTT.

This chain uses TRBV11-3 with TRBJ1-1; 10 bases map to TRBD1. The length of the CDR3 is 14 residues. With V trimmed by 3 bases and J by 8 bases, 6 bases remained unmatched. Germline CDR1 and CDR2: SGHNT and YENEEA. The CDR3 coding sequence is TGTGCCAGCAGCTTTGGACAGGGGGATCGAGAAGCTTTCTTT. This encodes CASSFGQGDREAFF. The whole variable domain, filled in from reference TRBV11-3 and TRBJ1-1, reads EAGVVQSPRYKIIEKKQPVAFWCNPISGHNTLYWYLQNLGQGPELLIRYENEEAVDDSQLPKDRFSAERLKGVDSTLKIQPAELGDSAVYLCASSFGQGDREAFFGQGTRLTVV.

The chain joins TRBV10-1 to TRBJ2-1; 7 bases align to TRBD2. The V gene's germline CDR1 is WNHNN and CDR2 SYGVQD (reference sequence). V dropped 0 bases and J dropped 9; count of bases not matched to a gene: 2. The CDR3 runs to 13 residues. CDR3 sequence (DNA): TGCGCCAGCAGTGAGTCGGGGGGGATTGAGCAGTTCTTC. As protein: CASSESGGIEQFF.

The chain has TRBV7-2 and TRBJ2-7; a possible D gene is TRBD1 (6 bases). The V and J ends lost 1 base and 1 base respectively, with 11 bases between them. Germline CDR1 is SGHTA and CDR2 is FQGNSA. This CDR3 has 15 amino acids. The CDR3 coding sequence is TGTGCCAGCAGCTTAGGGGCAGGGGAGTCCTACGAGCAGTACTTC. It encodes CASSLGAGESYEQYF.